One and the same sample provided the 27 T cell receptor beta chains below, sequenced in a study of CD8+ T cells in alopecia areata. Sample treatment: oral pan-JAK inhibitor, 5-10 mg twice daily. RNA extraction and reverse transcription yielded cDNA as sequencing template. Some clones are missing from TCRdb's copy, which holds only in-frame ones; the method was immunoSEQ multiplex PCR. The profile shows about 110,000 clones, around three fifths of them singletons. The sequencing used CD4+ T cells sorted from blood, collected at week 24, from a patient treated with tofacitinib. The receptors shown here come from a human donor with alopecia areata.

The J gene is TRBJ2-5, the V gene TRBV6-5, with D tentatively TRBD1 or TRBD2 (5 bases each). Germline CDR1 reads MNHEY; CDR2 reads SVGAGI. The V gene lost 0 bases and the J gene lost 9 bases, with 14 bases spanning the gap. The CDR3 consists of 14 residues. The CDR3 sequence is CASSYSGPSGAQYF. The CDR3, as DNA: TGTGCCAGCAGTTACTCGGGACCCTCCGGGGCCCAGTACTTC.

The chain employs TRBV6-5 and TRBJ1-2; unclear D gene. V gave up 8 bases and J gave up 7 bases, with 11 bases separating them. From germline, CDR1 is MNHEY and CDR2 SVGAGI. This CDR3 region has 11 residues. This CDR3 is CASYHLGGYTF. The CDR3 DNA sequence: TGTGCCAGCTATCACCTGGGTGGCTACACCTTC.

The rearrangement links TRBV9 to TRBJ2-5; D gene ambiguous. Germline CDR1 and CDR2: SGDLS and YYNGEE. The CDR3 is 14 residues long. Between the trimmed V and J ends, which lost 3 bases and 1 base, there was a span of 10 bases. CDR3 residues: CASSATVFQETQYF. CDR3 in DNA: TGTGCCAGCAGCGCGACGGTTTTCCAAGAGACCCAGTACTTC.

This clone appeared a few times. The chain employs TRBV5-6 and TRBJ2-2; TRBD1 aligns across 7 bases. Losses at the gene ends were 2 bases for V and 1 base for J; bases not matched to a gene: 2. Germline V lookup: CDR1 SGHDT, CDR2 YYEEEE. This CDR3 is 15 amino acids long. The CDR3 nucleotides are TGTGCCAGCAGCTTATGGACAGGGAACACCGGGGAGCTGTTTTTT. It encodes CASSLWTGNTGELFF.

This clone was counted only a few times. The V gene is TRBV4-2, the J gene TRBJ2-5, with D unclear. V was cut by 1 base and J by 5 bases, with 8 bases left in between. The CDR3 is made up of 13 amino acids. Germline CDR1 is LGHNA and CDR2 is YNFKEQ. This CDR3 reads CASSQARVETQYF. CDR3 in DNA: TGTGCCAGCAGCCAAGCCCGGGTGGAGACCCAGTACTTC.

This sequence joins TRBV7-9 and TRBJ2-5; D remains ambiguous. This CDR3 region has 11 residues. Trimming pared 7 bases from V and 8 bases from J, leaving 11 bases between. Germline CDR1 SEHNR, CDR2 FQNEAQ (reference sequence). This CDR3 is CASTNRDTQYF. CDR3 in DNA: TGTGCCAGCACCAATAGGGATACCCAGTACTTC.

On this clone itself: The same CDR3 also results from other DNA sequences found in this sample. DNA for the CDR3: TGTGCCTGGACGGGGTTGGGCGAGCAGTACTTC. Amino acids: CAWTGLGEQYF. The genes are TRBV30 and TRBJ2-7, with D possibly TRBD2 on 5 matching bases. V was cut by 4 bases and J by 6 bases, with 10 bases left in between. The CDR3 runs 11 residues. CDR1 and CDR2 (germline): GTSNPN, SVGIG (reference sequence).

This clone was seen more than once but under ten times. The chain joins TRBV4-1 to TRBJ2-5; TRBD1 matches 9 bases. Germline CDR1 MGHRA, CDR2 YSYEKL. Trimming took 3 bases from V and 3 from J; bases not matched to a gene: 8. CDR3 size: 16 residues. The CDR3 region has the DNA TGCGCCAGCAGCCATGGACAGGGGCCGATTGAAGAGACCCAGTACTTC. This encodes CASSHGQGPIEETQYF.

This clone was found a few times. The rearrangement joins TRBV4-3 to TRBJ1-3, with D unclear. V was clipped by 5 bases and J by 0 bases, with 8 bases between them. The CDR3 has 14 residues. From germline, CDR1 is LGHNA and CDR2 YSLEER. This chain's CDR3 is CASSSGYSGNTIYF. CDR3 nucleotides: TGCGCCAGCAGCTCCGGGTACTCTGGAAACACCATATATTTT.

The chain combines TRBV4-2 with TRBJ1-2; 7 bases agree with TRBD1. The CDR3 consists of 15 residues. Germline CDR1 reads LGHNA; CDR2 reads YNFKEQ. Trimming at V came to 1 base and at J to 3 bases, leaving 5 bases not matched to a gene. As DNA, the CDR3 is TGTGCCAGCAGCCAAGCCTCCACAGGGGACTATGGCTACACCTTC. This encodes CASSQASTGDYGYTF.

The CDR3: CASSDQTGTGGEKLFF. Here the CDR3 DNA reads TGTGCCAGCAGTGACCAGACCGGGACAGGGGGTGAAAAACTGTTTTTT. The rearrangement links TRBV25-1 to TRBJ1-4, with TRBD1 matching over 11 bases. V was pared by 3 bases and J by 7 bases, with 7 bases of the junction left unmatched. The CDR3 is 16 residues long. The germline V gene encodes CDR1 MGHDK and CDR2 SYGVNS.

V is TRBV5-4 and J is TRBJ2-5; 7 bases match TRBD2. The germline gives CDR1 SGHNT, CDR2 YYREEE (reference sequence). The J segment lost 4 bases and the V segment lost 3 bases, leaving 3 bases of the junction unmatched. The CDR3 consists of 13 residues. The chain's CDR3 is CASSSREGETQYF. In nucleotides, the CDR3 is TGTGCCAGCAGCTCAAGGGAGGGAGAGACCCAGTACTTC.

The chain uses TRBV19 and TRBJ2-6; D is unclear. The germline gives CDR1 LNHDA, CDR2 SQIVND (reference sequence). The CDR3 length is 15 residues. The germline V and J ends were trimmed by 4 bases and 4 bases, with 11 bases remaining between them. CDR3 nucleotides: TGTGCCAGTAGTACTACACCGACGGGGGCCAACGTCCTGACTTTC. It specifies CASSTTPTGANVLTF. Full variable domain (rest looked up from reference TRBV19 and TRBJ2-6): DGGITQSPKYLFRKEGQNVTLSCEQNLNHDAMYWYRQDPGQGLRLIYYSQIVNDFQKGDIAEGYSVSREKKESFPLTVTSAQKNPTAFYLCASSTTPTGANVLTFGAGSRLTVL.

The V and J genes are TRBV18 and TRBJ2-1; D possibly corresponds to TRBD2 (5 bases). CDR1 and CDR2 from the germline V gene are KGHSH and LQKENI. Trimming shortened V by 3 bases and J by 7 bases, and 10 bases separated the two germline ends. The CDR3 consists of 13 residues. The CDR3 is CASSPPGLNEQFF. The CDR3 DNA reads TGTGCCAGCTCACCTCCGGGGTTAAATGAGCAGTTCTTC.

The V call is TRBV4-2, the J call TRBJ2-3; D is ambiguous. CDR3 size: 12 residues. V was clipped by 0 bases and J by 7 bases, with 5 bases between them. Germline loops: CDR1 LGHNA, CDR2 YNFKEQ. CDR3 sequence (DNA): TGTGCCAGCAGCCAAGAGTCGTATACGCAGTATTTT. This translates into CASSQESYTQYF.

J is TRBJ2-7 and V is TRBV4-1; 7 bases match TRBD1. The V gene's germline CDR1 is MGHRA and CDR2 YSYEKL. The CDR3 contains 15 residues. The V gene end was trimmed by 1 base and the J gene end by 4 bases; junction bases not matched to a gene: 7. This CDR3 reads CASSQGPGQFYEQYF. In DNA form, the CDR3 reads TGCGCCAGCAGCCAAGGACCGGGACAGTTTTACGAGCAGTACTTC.

The rearrangement uses TRBV7-2 and TRBJ2-6, with D uncertain. Germline-derived CDR1 and CDR2 are SGHTA and FQGNSA. CDR3 size: 15 residues. V was cut by 5 bases and J by 1 base, with 9 bases left in between. The CDR3 sequence is CASSPYGSGANVLTF. The CDR3 DNA reads TGTGCCAGCAGCCCGTATGGGTCTGGGGCCAACGTCCTGACTTTC.

The chain links TRBV5-1 to TRBJ2-3; no clear D gene. The germline V gene has CDR1 SGHRS and CDR2 YFSETQ. This CDR3 contains 14 residues. V shed 0 bases and J shed 0 bases, with 5 bases lying between them. The CDR3: CASSLVGSTDTQYF. Written as DNA, the CDR3 is TGCGCCAGCAGCTTGGTGGGTAGCACAGATACGCAGTATTTT.

V is TRBV29-1 and J is TRBJ1-5; D call uncertain. Per the germline V gene, CDR1 is SQVTM and CDR2 is ANQGSEA. V lost 4 bases and J 3 bases, leaving 10 bases between the germline ends. CDR3 length: 13 residues. DNA of the CDR3: TGCAGCGTTGCCGAACAGAACAATCAGCCCCAGCATTTT. Translating it yields CSVAEQNNQPQHF.

This clone has a single count. The chain is built from TRBV29-1 and TRBJ1-2; D not certain. Germline CDR1 and CDR2: SQVTM and ANQGSEA. Trimming removed 6 bases from V and 3 bases from J, with 17 bases in between. The CDR3 has 14 residues. The CDR3 here is CSVEGGPGDYGYTF. DNA for the CDR3: TGCAGCGTAGAGGGAGGGCCCGGGGACTATGGCTACACCTTC. Looking up the rest from reference TRBV29-1 and TRBJ1-2 gives the full variable domain: SAVISQKPSRDICQRGTSLTIQCQVDSQVTMMFWYRQQPGQSLTLIATANQGSEATYESGFVIDKFPISRPNLTFSTLTVSNMSPEDSSIYLCSVEGGPGDYGYTFGSGTRLTVV.

V gene TRBV30 combines with J gene TRBJ2-4; tentatively, D is TRBD2 (5 bases). This CDR3 has 14 residues. The germline V gene encodes CDR1 GTSNPN and CDR2 SVGIG (reference sequence). V was pared by 2 bases and J by 0 bases, with 8 bases between. CDR3 DNA: TGTGCCTGGAGTACGGGGATAGCCAAAAACATTCAGTACTTC. It is translated as CAWSTGIAKNIQYF.

This rearrangement joins TRBV4-2 to TRBJ2-1; 11 bases fit TRBD2. V shed 0 bases, J shed 0 bases, and the junction held 10 bases outside the gene matches. The CDR3 sequence is 20 residues long. Germline lookup yields CDR1 LGHNA and CDR2 YNFKEQ. For the CDR3, the DNA is TGTGCCAGCAGCCAAGAACTAGCGGGGGCGTCCTTTAGCTCCTACAATGAGCAGTTCTTC. This sequence encodes CASSQELAGASFSSYNEQFF.

The CDR3 spells CASSARAREYPTRYNSPLHF. The CDR3 nucleotides read TGTGCCAGCAGCGCGAGAGCCCGCGAGTACCCAACAAGATATAATTCACCCCTCCACTTT. V and J are TRBV9 and TRBJ1-6; D gene ambiguous. Per germline, CDR1 SGDLS and CDR2 YYNGEE. This CDR3 comprises 20 residues. V was cut by 3 bases and J by 4 bases, with 26 bases left in between.

The sample holds a few counts of this clone. The rearrangement links TRBV5-4 to TRBJ2-5; no firm D call. Germline V gene sequence: CDR1 SGHNT, CDR2 YYREEE (reference sequence). The CDR3 contains 15 residues. Trimming pared 4 bases from V and 5 bases from J, leaving 18 bases between. In nucleotides, the CDR3 is TGTGCCAGCAGCCACTTCGGCGTAGCCGGGGAGACCCAGTACTTC. This translates into CASSHFGVAGETQYF.

The chain employs TRBV5-1 and TRBJ2-1; 7 positions match TRBD2. The CDR3 totals 17 residues. The V gene's germline CDR1 is SGHRS and CDR2 YFSETQ. J gave up 0 bases and V 4 bases, and 10 bases lay outside the gene matches. For the CDR3, the DNA is TGCGCCAGCAGCCTCCAGCTAGCGGCTAGCTCCTACAATGAGCAGTTCTTC. Residues: CASSLQLAASSYNEQFF.

This clone was seen once. This chain joins TRBV18 and TRBJ2-7; D is ambiguous. CDR3 size: 16 residues. The germline V gene has CDR1 KGHSH and CDR2 LQKENI. Trimming stripped 2 bases from V and 0 bases from J, with 14 bases between. This CDR3 is CASSPDWLGGSYEQYF. As DNA, the CDR3 is TGTGCCAGCTCACCAGATTGGCTGGGTGGCTCCTACGAGCAGTACTTC.

The chain recombines TRBV7-2 with TRBJ2-7; D may be TRBD1 or TRBD2 (5 bases each). This CDR3 is built from 12 residues. Germline V gene data show CDR1 as SGHTA and CDR2 as FQGNSA. V lost 6 bases to trimming and J lost 4 bases, with 10 bases between them. Written as DNA, the CDR3 is TGTGCCAGCAGATCCGGGACGTACGAGCAGTACTTC. Translation: CASRSGTYEQYF.